A selection of T cell receptor beta chains follows, all from one sample in a study of blood T cell repertoires in COVID-19. Sequencing used immunoSEQ multiplex PCR; TCRdb keeps in-frame clones, though not all of them. This table has roughly 170,000 clones, roughly nine tenths appearing once. Sequenced: peripheral blood. These receptor sequences come from an older man with active or convalescent COVID-19. Both conserved end residues are part of each CDR3. The D gene is left open where the match is weak. The size of a clone is reported for some rows only, either as once, few or many, or as a class for expanded clones.

j_call v_call clone_size d_call cdr3_nt cdr3_aa
TRBJ2-1 TRBV10-2 NA TRBD2 TGCGCCAGCAGGACGGGACTAGCGGGAGTGGTTGAGCAGTTCTTC CASRTGLAGVVEQFF
TRBJ2-1 TRBV6-5 NA NA TGTGCCAGCAGGGACAGCGGCTACAATGAGCAGTTCTTC CASRDSGYNEQFF
TRBJ1-2 TRBV15 NA NA TGTGCCACCAGCAGAGATCAAACAAGTAACTATGGCTACACCTTC CATSRDQTSNYGYTF
TRBJ2-2 TRBV19 NA TRBD1 TGTGCCAGTAGTATGCGGGACAGGAGGACCGGGGAGCTGTTTTTT CASSMRDRRTGELFF
TRBJ1-5 TRBV19 NA NA TGTGCCAGTAGTATTGTGGGGGCGAGCAATCAGCCCCAGCATTTT CASSIVGASNQPQHF
TRBJ1-1 TRBV18 NA NA TGTGCCAGCTCACCAGCCCGGGGGACTGAAGCTTTCTTT CASSPARGTEAFF
TRBJ1-4 TRBV6-1 NA TRBD1 TGTGCCAGCAGTGAACCAGGACAGGGACTGCTTAATGAAAAACTGTTTTTT CASSEPGQGLLNEKLFF
TRBJ2-1 TRBV18 NA TRBD2 TGTGCCAGCTCACACCCGGGACTAATGGGCGATGAGCAGTTCTTC CASSHPGLMGDEQFF
TRBJ1-1 TRBV29-1 NA TRBD1 TGCAGCGTTGAGGGACAGGGGAATGAAGCTTTCTTT CSVEGQGNEAFF
TRBJ2-1 TRBV6-5 NA TRBD2 TGTGCCAGCAGTTGGGGTCAAGCGGGAGTCAATGAGCAGTTCTTC CASSWGQAGVNEQFF
TRBJ1-1 TRBV28 NA NA TGTGCCAGCAGACAGGGATTGAACACTGAAGCTTTCTTT CASRQGLNTEAFF
TRBJ2-2 TRBV24-1 NA NA TGTGCCACCAGTGATCCGCAGGGGATCACCGGGGAGCTGTTTTTT CATSDPQGITGELFF
TRBJ2-5 TRBV29-1 NA NA TGCAGCGTTGAACCCGGGGGAGAGACCCAGTACTTC CSVEPGGETQYF
TRBJ2-5 TRBV5-4 NA NA TGTGCCAGCAGCACTCAAGAGACCCAGTACTTC CASSTQETQYF
TRBJ2-3 TRBV9 once TRBD1 TGTGCCAGCAGCTCCGCGGTAGGGGGCCCAGCAGATACGCAGTATTTT CASSSAVGGPADTQYF
TRBJ1-4 TRBV20-1 NA NA TGCAGTGCTAGTCCCCTGGCGGGTACTAATGAAAAACTGTTTTTT CSASPLAGTNEKLFF
TRBJ1-3 TRBV18 NA TRBD1 TGTGCCAGCTCACAAGGACAGGGGGGAAACACCATATATTTT CASSQGQGGNTIYF
TRBJ2-6 TRBV28 NA TRBD2 TGTGCCAGCACCCCTCTAGCGGGAGGATCCTCTGGGGCCAACGTCCTGACTTTC CASTPLAGGSSGANVLTF
TRBJ1-5 TRBV18 NA TRBD1 TGTGCCAGCTCACCGGGGACAGGCGATCAGCCCCAGCATTTT CASSPGTGDQPQHF
TRBJ1-2 TRBV30 NA NA TGTGCCTCTCCTAATCGAGGGGGGGCTTTGTTTGGCTACACCTTC CASPNRGGALFGYTF
TRBJ2-5 TRBV6-5 NA NA TGTGCCAGCCAGATGGGGGGACAGACCCAGTACTTC CASQMGGQTQYF
TRBJ1-5 TRBV19 NA NA TGTGCCAGTAGTATCTACAGTCAGGGCAATCAGCCCCAGCATTTT CASSIYSQGNQPQHF
TRBJ1-1 TRBV9 many NA TGTGCCAGCAGCGTAGCACAGGGGAACACTGAAGCTTTCTTT CASSVAQGNTEAFF
TRBJ1-1 TRBV6-2/TRBV6-3 once NA TGTGCCAGCAGTCACCCGGGTTCCAACACTGAAGCTTTCTTT CASSHPGSNTEAFF
TRBJ2-1 TRBV5-4 NA TRBD2 TGTGCCAGCAGCTTGGGGCTAGCGGGAGGGCCAGGGTCCCGTGAGCAGTTCTTC CASSLGLAGGPGSREQFF
TRBJ2-1 TRBV27 NA TRBD2 TGTGCCAGCGGACTAGCGGGGGCGTCCTACAATGAGCAGTTCTTC CASGLAGASYNEQFF
TRBJ1-5 TRBV18 NA NA TGTGCCAGCTCTCCGCTGGAGGGACTCAATCAGCCCCAGCATTTT CASSPLEGLNQPQHF
TRBJ2-5 TRBV6-2/TRBV6-3 NA TRBD2 TGTGCCAGCAGTTACCTAGGAAGGGGCGGGGGCCAGTACTTC CASSYLGRGGGQYF
TRBJ2-6 TRBV7-2 NA NA TGTGCCAGCAGCCTCTTGCCGGCTGGGGCCAACGTCCTGACTTTC CASSLLPAGANVLTF
TRBJ2-4 TRBV15 NA TRBD1 TGTGCCACCAGCAGAGGGCAGGGGGCTGGAAACATTCAGTACTTC CATSRGQGAGNIQYF
TRBJ1-5 TRBV19 NA NA TGTGCCAGTAGTATAGTGTGGGGCAAGGGTCAGCCCCAGCATTTT CASSIVWGKGQPQHF
TRBJ1-2 TRBV7-6 NA TRBD1 TGTGCCAGCAGCTTGGGGACAGGGAACTATGGCTACACCTTC CASSLGTGNYGYTF
TRBJ2-1 TRBV11-3 NA NA TGTGCCAGCAGCTTATCCCGCAGGGATGAGCAGTTCTTC CASSLSRRDEQFF
TRBJ1-2 TRBV29-1 NA NA TGCAGCGCACATATGGGGGGTAACTATGGCTACACCTTC CSAHMGGNYGYTF
TRBJ1-2 TRBV2 NA NA TGTGCCAGCAGTGAGGAGACTCGTAGCTATGGCTACACCTTC CASSEETRSYGYTF
TRBJ1-3 TRBV30 NA TRBD1 TGTGCCCGGACTGCGGCCGGGACAGGGGGAAACACCATATATTTT CARTAAGTGGNTIYF
TRBJ2-5 TRBV19 NA NA TGTGCCAGTAGTATCGCGGTGAGCAAAGTGGAGACCCAGTACTTC CASSIAVSKVETQYF
TRBJ1-5 TRBV7-2 NA TRBD1 TGTGCCAGCAGCTTAGTGGGGACAGATCTTAGCAATCAGCCCCAGCATTTT CASSLVGTDLSNQPQHF
TRBJ1-5 TRBV9 once NA TGTGCCAGCAGCGGAGGCAGCCCCAATCAGCCCCAGCATTTT CASSGGSPNQPQHF
TRBJ2-1 TRBV5-1 NA NA TGCGCCAGCAGCTTGATCTATTACAATGAGCAGTTCTTC CASSLIYYNEQFF
TRBJ2-7 TRBV6-6 NA NA TGTGCCAGCAGTAAGGGGGGGGTATCCCCCTCCTACGAGCAGTACTTC CASSKGGVSPSYEQYF